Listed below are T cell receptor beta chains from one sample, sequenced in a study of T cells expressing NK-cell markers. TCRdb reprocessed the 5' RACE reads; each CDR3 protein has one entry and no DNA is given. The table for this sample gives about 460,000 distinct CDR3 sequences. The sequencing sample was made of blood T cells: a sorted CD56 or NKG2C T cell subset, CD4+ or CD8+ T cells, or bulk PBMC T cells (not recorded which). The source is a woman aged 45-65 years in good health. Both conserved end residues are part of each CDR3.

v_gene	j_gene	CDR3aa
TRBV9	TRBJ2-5	CASSVDRGGETQYF
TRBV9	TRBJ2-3	CASSFPFGGSDTDTQYF
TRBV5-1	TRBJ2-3	CASSWAGGGAYF
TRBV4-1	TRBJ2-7	CASSPGPGQSSYEQYF
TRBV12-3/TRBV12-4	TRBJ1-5	CASSLAVPGTGHQPQHF
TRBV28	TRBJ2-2	CASTRSSGELFF
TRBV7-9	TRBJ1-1	CASSTRDFRKSTEAFF
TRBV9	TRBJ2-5	CASSARSWENQETQYF
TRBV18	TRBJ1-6	CASSPGTDNSPLHF
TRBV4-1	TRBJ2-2	CASREGVNTGELFF
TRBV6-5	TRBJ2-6	CASRQGFSGANVLTF
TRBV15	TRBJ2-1	CATSRDRGTGKLGQFF
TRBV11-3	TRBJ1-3	CASSWDGDSGNTIYF
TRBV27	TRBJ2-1	CASSPTPRGEQFF
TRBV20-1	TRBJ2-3	CSARDPKRTSGATDTQYF
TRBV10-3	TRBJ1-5	CAISGSPGGDNQPQHF
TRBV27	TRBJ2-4	CASRQSGSKNIQYF
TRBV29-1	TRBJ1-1	CSVLGRGALGTEAFF
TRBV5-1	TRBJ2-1	CASSHLTSDPSYNEQFF
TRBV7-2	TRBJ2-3	CASSFRPGTDTQYF
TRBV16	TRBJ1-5	CASSQDRVGQPQHF
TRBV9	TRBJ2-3	CASSVEDYTQYF